This TCR beta chain was sequenced for a study of cytomegalovirus exposure and HLA in healthy donors. This clone was seen more than once but under ten times. V was clipped by 4 bases and J by 5 bases; unmatched bases: 7. The V gene's germline CDR1 is MNHNS and CDR2 SASEGT. This CDR3 comprises 14 residues. Primers: 60 Vbeta forward and 13 Jbeta reverse. Produced via immunoSEQ multiplex PCR; TCRdb's table is partial and in-frame only. The sample records over 150,000 clones, 71% being singletons. The specimen was PBMCs. This clonotype originated in a woman aged 30 to 39 in good health and CMV-seronegative. The chain recombines TRBV6-1 with TRBJ2-5; 7 bases fit TRBD1. CDR3 region: CASSAGTAPETQYF. The CDR3 DNA sequence: TGTGCCAGCAGTGCGGGGACAGCTCCCGAGACCCAGTACTTC.